These 31 T cell receptor beta chains were sequenced from one sample in a study of post-analysis software for immune sequencing data (dated by TCRdb to the mid-2010s). What the research found in general, with its limitations: Roughly 5 TRBV segments, including TRBV5-6, TRBV5-1 and TRBV20-1, were significantly more frequent in patients than controls.

For these TCRs, the target antigens are not known. Libraries were constructed by PCR. Reads for this sample came from an Illumina HiSeq 2500. Unique molecular identifiers were incorporated into TCR beta cDNA libraries to reduce PCR and sequencing biases. TCRdb trimmed public reads at Q25 via fastp, called clones via MiXCR and kept in-frame beta chains. Rows with one shared CDR3 protein collapse into an entry with the most common genes and DNA. For this sample there are about 820,000 distinct CDR3 sequences; about 50% appear just once. Roughly 4.4% of the sample goes to the ten largest clones. Sequencing was carried out using blood. The receptors originated from a girl aged 5-17 years with multiple sclerosis.

The V and J genes are TRBV4-1 and TRBJ2-5; D ambiguous. Per germline, CDR1 MGHRA and CDR2 YSYEKL. The CDR3 consists of 10 residues. In DNA form, the CDR3 reads TGCGCACGGATAGGGGAGACCCAGTACTTC. It encodes CARIGETQYF.

The rearrangement joins TRBV29-1 to TRBJ2-1; D might be TRBD2 (6 bases). Trimming pared 5 bases from V and 3 bases from J, leaving 8 bases between. Germline CDR1 reads SQVTM; CDR2 reads ANQGSEA. The CDR3 is 12 residues long. CDR3 protein: CSVLRGYNEQFF. The CDR3 bases are TGCAGCGTTTTGCGGGGCTACAATGAGCAGTTCTTC.

V is TRBV7-9 and J is TRBJ2-1; TRBD2 matches 11 bases. The CDR3 contains 18 residues. Trimming took 3 bases from V and 7 from J; bases not matched to a gene: 14. Germline CDR1 SEHNR, CDR2 FQNEAQ (reference sequence). CDR3 nucleotide sequence: TGTGCCAGCAGCTTCATTCGGCTAGCGGGGGGCATTGGAAATGAGCAGTTCTTC. It specifies CASSFIRLAGGIGNEQFF.

V gene TRBV29-1 combines with J gene TRBJ1-1; D is unclear. This CDR3 has 19 residues. Germline CDR1 reads SQVTM; CDR2 reads ANQGSEA. Trimming removed 7 bases at V and 6 bases at J, with 36 bases between. The DNA for the CDR3 is TGCAGCGCCCCAATCCTTCTCGGTTTGACCCAGACATCAAAGGCTGAAGCTTTCTTT. It translates to CSAPILLGLTQTSKAEAFF.

This clonotype was seen just once. The chain links TRBV9 to TRBJ2-4; D is tentatively TRBD1 or TRBD2 (5 bases each). The J call may be in error: the DNA end matches TRBJ2-7 better. Germline V lookup: CDR1 SGDLS, CDR2 YYNGEE. CDR3 length: 16 residues. The CDR3 protein is CASSVDGTDWAYEQYF. DNA of the CDR3: TGTGCCAGCAGCGTGGATGGGACCGACTGGGCCTACGAGCAGTACTTC.

The J gene is TRBJ2-7, the V gene TRBV6-6, with D uncertain. The CDR3 spans 15 residues. Trimming removed 0 bases from V and 3 bases from J, with 12 bases in between. Germline lookup yields CDR1 MNHNY and CDR2 SVGAGI (reference sequence). Here the CDR3 reads CASSYSNGPSYEQYF. The CDR3 DNA follows: TGTGCCAGCAGTTACTCGAACGGGCCGAGCTACGAGCAGTACTTC.

The rearrangement uses TRBV5-1 and TRBJ2-1; 7 bases are shared with TRBD1. V shed 0 bases, J shed 5 bases, and the junction held 5 bases outside the gene matches. The CDR3 contains 15 residues. The germline V gene has CDR1 SGHRS and CDR2 YFSETQ. DNA for the CDR3: TGCGCCAGCAGCTTGGAGGGGGCCCCCAACAATGAGCAGTTCTTC. Translated, it gives CASSLEGAPNNEQFF.

This clonotype has a handful of counts. V gene TRBV20-1 combines with J gene TRBJ2-1; tentative D call: TRBD2 (6 bases). This CDR3 spans 14 amino acids. Trimming stripped 0 bases from V and 15 bases from J, with 21 bases between. The germline V gene has CDR1 DFQATT and CDR2 SNEGSKA (reference sequence). The CDR3 is CSARDPGTPPILFF. CDR3 bases: TGCAGTGCTAGAGATCCTGGGACTCCCCCGATTCTGTTCTTC.

The CDR3 nucleotides are TGTGCCAGCAGTGACCCCATAGCCGGCAATGAGCAGTTCTTC. Its translation is CASSDPIAGNEQFF. The rearrangement uses TRBV6-4 and TRBJ2-1; D not resolved. The V gene's germline CDR1 is MRHNA and CDR2 SNTAGT. Trimming stripped 2 bases from V and 6 bases from J, with 11 bases between. The CDR3 consists of 14 residues.

This clonotype was seen a few times. The chain recombines TRBV20-1 with TRBJ2-6; D is possibly TRBD2 (6 bases). The CDR3 has 15 amino acids. Trimming pared 6 bases from V and 0 bases from J, leaving 12 bases between. Germline CDR1 reads DFQATT; CDR2 reads SNEGSKA (reference sequence). CDR3 in amino acids: CSAQDGSSGANVLTF. For the CDR3, the DNA is TGCAGTGCCCAGGACGGGAGCTCTGGGGCCAACGTCCTGACTTTC.

The gene calls are TRBV27 and TRBJ1-5; D is perhaps TRBD1 (5 bases). Germline CDR1 reads MNHEY; CDR2 reads SMNVEV (reference sequence). The CDR3 runs 15 residues. V lost 3 bases, J lost 3 bases, and 12 bases lay in between. The CDR3 DNA reads as TGTGCCAGCAGTTTTATCCAGGGCAACAATCAGCCCCAGCATTTT. Translated, it gives CASSFIQGNNQPQHF.

The genes are TRBV15 and TRBJ2-7; D is perhaps TRBD2 (6 bases). The V gene's germline CDR1 is LNHNV and CDR2 YYDKDF (reference sequence). V lost 3 bases, J lost 3 bases, and 12 bases lay in between. The CDR3 runs to 14 residues. As DNA, the CDR3 is TGTGCCACCAGCAGGAGGGACTCCGACTACGAGCAGTACTTC. It specifies CATSRRDSDYEQYF.

This clonotype was picked up one time. The chain combines TRBV15 with TRBJ2-7; D is ambiguous. Germline loops: CDR1 LNHNV, CDR2 YYDKDF (reference sequence). Trimming took off 0 bases at V and 2 bases at J, with 14 bases between the two ends. The CDR3 has 16 residues. In nucleotides, the CDR3 is TGTGCCACCAGCAGAGATGTGGGTGCTCCGCCCTACGAGCAGTACTTC. Protein: CATSRDVGAPPYEQYF.

The table lists this clonotype with a few counts. V usage is TRBV20-1 and J usage is TRBJ1-4, with D possibly TRBD1 on 5 matching bases. The CDR3 totals 14 residues. V lost 4 bases to trimming and J lost 4 bases, with 13 bases between them. The V gene's germline CDR1 is DFQATT and CDR2 SNEGSKA (reference sequence). The CDR3 DNA reads TGCAGTGCTATACCGGGACGGGGTAATGAAAAACTGTTTTTT. Translating it yields CSAIPGRGNEKLFF.

There are a few counts of this clonotype. V and J are TRBV15 and TRBJ2-3; TRBD2 agrees at 8 bases. V was clipped by 3 bases and J by 4 bases; unmatched bases: 9. The CDR3 spans 16 residues. CDR1 and CDR2 from the germline V gene are LNHNV and YYDKDF (reference sequence). CDR3 in DNA: TGTGCCACCAGCAGGACACTGGGACTAGTCGCAGATACGCAGTATTTT. It codes for CATSRTLGLVADTQYF.

V gene TRBV7-3 combines with J gene TRBJ1-4; no clear D gene. CDR3 length: 15 residues. V dropped 8 bases and J dropped 7 bases, with 20 bases sitting between them. Per the germline V gene, CDR1 is SGHTA and CDR2 is FQGTGA. CDR3 bases: TGTGCCAGCTGGTCGGAATATAGGTTTGGTGAAAAACTGTTTTTT. This codes for CASWSEYRFGEKLFF.

This chain uses TRBV4-1 with TRBJ1-2; no definite D call. The CDR3 is made up of 15 amino acids. Per germline, CDR1 MGHRA and CDR2 YSYEKL. V dropped 0 bases and J dropped 4 bases, with 12 bases sitting between them. The CDR3 sequence is CASSQDTGAGYGYTF. The CDR3 DNA sequence: TGCGCCAGCAGCCAAGATACGGGCGCGGGCTATGGCTACACCTTC.

The chain recombines TRBV3-1 with TRBJ2-1, with 8 bases that match TRBD2. The CDR3 runs 19 residues. V dropped 3 bases and J dropped 1; count of bases not matched to a gene: 14. Looked up from germline, CDR1 is LGHDT and CDR2 is YNNKEL (reference sequence). The CDR3 reads CASSQRLGWGGRSYNEQFF. As DNA, the CDR3 is TGTGCCAGCAGCCAGAGACTGGGGTGGGGCGGGAGGTCCTACAATGAGCAGTTCTTC.

In this sample, this clonotype turned up a few times. The chain carries TRBV12-3 or TRBV12-4 and TRBJ2-7; 12 nucleotides line up with TRBD2. This CDR3 spans 15 amino acids. V gave up 5 bases and J gave up 5 bases; unmatched junction bases: 7. Here the CDR3 reads CASSHGLAGTHEQYF. CDR3 DNA sequence: TGTGCCAGCAGTCATGGACTAGCGGGGACCCACGAGCAGTACTTC.

The chain recombines TRBV12-3 or TRBV12-4 with TRBJ2-1; no definite D call. Trimming pared 11 bases from V and 6 bases from J, leaving 17 bases between. The CDR3 consists of 13 residues. CDR3 in DNA: TGTGCCTCAACCCCTGGGATATCCAATGAGCAGTTCTTC. Translation gives CASTPGISNEQFF.

This clonotype occurred once. The chain uses TRBV5-1 and TRBJ2-5; 10 bases match TRBD1. The J call may be in error: the DNA end matches TRBJ2-7 better. Germline V gene lookup returns CDR1 SGHRS and CDR2 YFSETQ. The length of the CDR3 is 15 residues. The CDR3 sequence: CASSREGQGSYEQYF. The CDR3 bases are TGCGCCAGCTCCCGAGAGGGACAGGGGTCCTACGAGCAGTACTTC.

This clonotype has more than one count but fewer than ten. V is TRBV12-3 or TRBV12-4 and J is TRBJ1-5; D is undetermined. The ends were cut back, 4 bases at V and 7 bases at J, with 14 bases in the middle. The length of the CDR3 is 14 residues. The CDR3 DNA sequence: TGTGCCAGCAGTTCCGAGGGTCAAAAACAGCCCCAGCATTTT. Translating it yields CASSSEGQKQPQHF.

This chain connects TRBV5-1 to TRBJ2-1, with 10 bases that match TRBD1. The junction had 10 bases not matched to a gene; V was cut back by 4 bases and J by 3 bases. The CDR3 is 17 amino acids. Germline V CDR1 and CDR2: SGHRS, YFSETQ. The CDR3 DNA reads as TGCGCCAGCAGCCGAAGTATTCGGGACAGGGGCTACAATGAGCAGTTCTTC. This sequence encodes CASSRSIRDRGYNEQFF.

The chain joins TRBV6-2 or TRBV6-3 to TRBJ2-4; 10 bases are a match to TRBD2. The tail of the sequence fits TRBJ2-7 better, so the J call may be wrong. Per germline, CDR1 MNHEY and CDR2 SVGEGT. The CDR3 length is 14 residues. As DNA, the CDR3 is TGTGCCAGCAGAGCTAGCGGGGGTGCCTACGAGCAGTACTTC. As protein: CASRASGGAYEQYF.

The DNA for the CDR3 is TGCAGCGTGGGTATGTTACAAGAGACCCAGTACTTC. This encodes CSVGMLQETQYF. V gene TRBV29-1 combines with J gene TRBJ2-5; D is unresolved. The CDR3 spans 12 residues. V was clipped by 6 bases and J by 2 bases, with 10 bases between them. Germline V gene data show CDR1 as SQVTM and CDR2 as ANQGSEA. The entire variable domain, with the rest obtained from reference TRBV29-1 and TRBJ2-5, is as follows: SAVISQKPSRDICQRGTSLTIQCQVDSQVTMMFWYRQQPGQSLTLIATANQGSEATYESGFVIDKFPISRPNLTFSTLTVSNMSPEDSSIYLCSVGMLQETQYFGPGTRLLVL.

The chain is built from TRBV24-1 and TRBJ2-1; 10 positions agree with TRBD2. The CDR3 has 14 amino acids. Trimming cost V 6 bases and J 10 bases; bases outside gene matches: 8. The V gene's germline CDR1 is KGHDR and CDR2 SFDVKD. CDR3 sequence: CATSPSGSGSEQFF. In DNA, the CDR3 is TGTGCCACCAGTCCTAGCGGGAGTGGGTCCGAGCAGTTCTTC.

Worth noting for this clonotype: One junction end does not reproduce the germline sequence, and a read error may be involved. The chain carries TRBV5-5 and TRBJ1-2; TRBD1 matches 7 bases. CDR1 is SGHKS and CDR2 is YYEKEE in the germline V gene (reference sequence). The CDR3 sequence is 15 residues long. CDR3 DNA: TGTGCCAGCAGGTTGGGACAGTCGTCTGTCTATGGCTACACCTTC. The encoded protein is CASRLGQSSVYGYTF. The full variable domain, rest sourced from reference TRBV5-5 and TRBJ1-2, is DAGVTQSPTHLIKTRGQQVTLRCSPISGHKSVSWYQQVLGQGPQFIFQYYEKEERGRGNFPDRFSARQFPNYSSELNVNALLLGDSALYLCASRLGQSSVYGYTFGSGTRLTVV.

The chain links TRBV27 to TRBJ1-2; possibly TRBD1 for D (5 bases). CDR1 is MNHEY, CDR2 SMNVEV, per germline (reference sequence). CDR3 length: 13 residues. Trimming pared 1 base from V and 8 bases from J, leaving 11 bases between. The CDR3 here is CASSLWGSEGYTF. DNA of the CDR3: TGTGCCAGCAGTTTATGGGGGTCAGAGGGCTACACCTTC.

V usage is TRBV7-2 and J usage is TRBJ2-4; TRBD1 matches 7 bases. The last part of the DNA fits TRBJ2-5 better; the J call may be wrong. Germline V lookup: CDR1 SGHTA, CDR2 FQGNSA. This CDR3 comprises 15 residues. CDR3 in amino acids: CASSFQTGSKETQYF. CDR3 nucleotides: TGTGCCAGCAGCTTCCAGACAGGGAGCAAAGAGACCCAGTACTTC.

This clonotype has just a few counts. The rearrangement uses TRBV10-3 and TRBJ1-2, with unresolved D. Germline V lookup: CDR1 ENHRY, CDR2 SYGVKD. Trimming removed 11 bases from V and 7 bases from J, with 14 bases in between. CDR3 length equals 11 residues. The chain's CDR3 is CAVQAFSGYTF. The DNA for the CDR3 is TGTGCCGTTCAGGCATTTAGTGGCTACACCTTC.

V usage is TRBV29-1 and J usage is TRBJ1-1; D is ambiguous. The CDR3 runs 11 residues. Trimming removed 7 bases from V and 6 bases from J, with 12 bases in between. The germline CDR1 and CDR2 sequences are SQVTM and ANQGSEA. CDR3 protein: CSGYSRSEAFF. For the CDR3, the DNA is TGCAGCGGGTATAGTCGCTCTGAAGCTTTCTTT.